These 30 T cell receptor beta chains originate from one sample sequenced in a study of blood T cells in healthy people across ages. Then a second PCR, running roughly 7 to 11 cycles, was carried out with a sample-barcoded 5' primer and a J-beta primer mix. TCRdb used MiXCR to reprocess the 5' RACE reads, holding one entry per CDR3 protein. There are around 1,800,000 distinct CDR3 sequences in the sample; about two fifths occur only once, and around 23% lies in the top ten. The sequenced material came from blood. These receptors were collected from a human donor in good health.

This clonotype was seen a few times. The chain links TRBV28 to TRBJ2-1; D possibly corresponds to TRBD1 (5 bases). Trimming shortened V by 1 base and J by 12 bases, and 16 bases separated the two germline ends. The CDR3 consists of 14 residues. Germline CDR1 is MDHEN and CDR2 is SYDVKM. In DNA form, the CDR3 reads TGTGCCAGCAGTTTATTTGGGGCGGAGCGTGGGCAGTTCTTC. Translated, it gives CASSLFGAERGQFF.

This chain connects TRBV6-6 to TRBJ2-5, with 7 bases that match TRBD1. The CDR3 is 17 amino acids. Germline CDR1 MNHNY, CDR2 SVGAGI (reference sequence). Losses at the gene ends were 5 bases for V and 5 bases for J; bases not matched to a gene: 17. In nucleotides, the CDR3 is TGTGCCAGCAGTCCAGGAACCACAGGGGACCTTCAGGAGACCCAGTACTTC. This gives the protein CASSPGTTGDLQETQYF.

This clonotype was detected only a few times. This chain uses TRBV6-4 with TRBJ2-5; D possibly corresponds to TRBD1 (6 bases). CDR3 length: 12 amino acids. Germline V lookup: CDR1 MRHNA, CDR2 SNTAGT. V was shortened by 0 bases and J by 11 bases, with 10 bases between the two germline ends. The DNA of the CDR3 is TGTGCCAGCAGTGACTCGACAGGATGGCAGTACTTC. Translated, it gives CASSDSTGWQYF.

V gene TRBV12-3 or TRBV12-4 combines with J gene TRBJ2-1; 10 bases fit TRBD2. J lost 5 bases, V lost 3 bases, and 7 bases had no gene match. The CDR3 contains 16 residues. In DNA, the CDR3 is TGTGCCAGCAGTTTTTTTAGCGGGGGGCCGAACAATGAGCAGTTCTTC. It codes for CASSFFSGGPNNEQFF.

V usage is TRBV7-6 and J usage is TRBJ2-2, with TRBD1 identical over 7 bases. Per germline, CDR1 SGHVS and CDR2 FNYEAQ. The CDR3 consists of 15 residues. Losses at the gene ends were 5 bases for V and 7 bases for J; bases not matched to a gene: 10. Written as DNA, the CDR3 is TGTGCCAGCAGCACCGGACAGGTGGCGAACGGGGAGCTGTTTTTT. Translating gives CASSTGQVANGELFF.

The chain recombines TRBV20-1 with TRBJ2-1; D is perhaps TRBD1 or TRBD2 (5 bases each). The V and J ends lost 7 bases and 5 bases respectively, with 18 bases between them. Germline CDR1 DFQATT, CDR2 SNEGSKA (reference sequence). This CDR3 contains 14 residues. The CDR3 reads CSVPFSWGNNEQFF. CDR3 bases: TGCAGTGTCCCCTTTAGCTGGGGGAACAATGAGCAGTTCTTC.

The gene calls are TRBV19 and TRBJ2-1; tentatively, D is TRBD1 (6 bases). This CDR3 region has 15 residues. Deletions cut 3 bases from V and 4 bases from J, with 13 bases between. Per the germline V gene, CDR1 is LNHDA and CDR2 is SQIVND (reference sequence). The CDR3 sequence is CASSIGAGVYNEQFF. The CDR3 coding sequence is TGTGCCAGTAGTATCGGGGCAGGGGTATACAATGAGCAGTTCTTC.

J is TRBJ2-1 and V is TRBV2, with D perhaps being TRBD1 or TRBD2 (5 bases each). V was cut by 7 bases and J by 7 bases, with 14 bases left in between. The germline V gene has CDR1 SNHLY and CDR2 FYNNEI. The CDR3 runs to 13 residues. Written as DNA, the CDR3 is TGTGCCAGCATGGGGGTCTTCCTAAATGAGCAGTTCTTC. Residues: CASMGVFLNEQFF. The full variable domain, with the rest looked up from reference TRBV2 and TRBJ2-1, is EPEVTQTPSHQVTQMGQEVILRCVPISNHLYFYWYRQILGQKVEFLVSFYNNEISEKSEIFDDQFSVERPDGSNFTLKIRSTKLEDSAMYFCASMGVFLNEQFFGPGTRLTVL.

This clonotype appeared a few times. The chain is built from TRBV5-6 and TRBJ2-3; D is perhaps TRBD2 (5 bases). The CDR3 loop spans 16 amino acids. V lost 5 bases and J 4 bases, leaving 20 bases between the germline ends. Germline CDR1 is SGHDT and CDR2 is YYEEEE. The DNA for the CDR3 is TGTGCCAGCAGATTAGGACTGCCTAGTATGTCAGATACGCAGTATTTT. Translation gives CASRLGLPSMSDTQYF.

Only a few counts were recorded for this clonotype. The chain combines TRBV14 with TRBJ2-6; tentatively, D is TRBD2 (5 bases). Deletions cut 4 bases from V and 4 bases from J, with 11 bases between. The CDR3 has 15 amino acids. Germline CDR1 is SGHDN and CDR2 is FVKESK. DNA for the CDR3: TGTGCCAGCAGCCGGAGGCTGGGGGGGGCCAACGTCCTGACTTTC. This translates into CASSRRLGGANVLTF.

V gene TRBV20-1 combines with J gene TRBJ2-7; D assignment may be TRBD1 or TRBD2 (5 bases each). The CDR3 has 13 residues. Germline lookup yields CDR1 DFQATT and CDR2 SNEGSKA (reference sequence). The ends were cut back, 0 bases at V and 7 bases at J, with 13 bases in the middle. The CDR3 is CSARDHRTGEQYF. CDR3 coding DNA: TGCAGTGCTAGAGATCACAGGACGGGGGAGCAGTACTTC.

The chain carries TRBV5-4 and TRBJ2-5, with D unclear. Germline-derived CDR1 and CDR2 are SGHNT and YYREEE (reference sequence). The CDR3 has 13 amino acids. V dropped 5 bases and J dropped 2 bases, with 10 bases sitting between them. The CDR3 protein is CASSVDPQETQYF. CDR3 DNA sequence: TGTGCCAGCAGTGTGGATCCTCAAGAGACCCAGTACTTC. Looking up the rest from reference TRBV5-4 and TRBJ2-5 gives the full variable domain: ETGVTQSPTHLIKTRGQQVTLRCSSQSGHNTVSWYQQALGQGPQFIFQYYREEENGRGNFPPRFSGLQFPNYSSELNVNALELDDSALYLCASSVDPQETQYFGPGTRLLVL.

The V call is TRBV7-3, the J call TRBJ2-1; TRBD2 might be the D (6 bases). This CDR3 is 16 amino acids long. Between the trimmed V and J ends, which lost 2 bases and 5 bases, there was a span of 16 bases. The germline V gene encodes CDR1 SGHTA and CDR2 FQGTGA. CDR3 amino acids: CASSLVAGTDDNEQFF. CDR3 sequence (DNA): TGTGCCAGCAGCTTAGTGGCGGGGACCGATGACAATGAGCAGTTCTTC.

This rearrangement joins TRBV20-1 to TRBJ2-1, with TRBD2 matching over 10 bases. The J segment lost 12 bases and the V segment lost 3 bases, leaving 20 bases of the junction unmatched. This CDR3 region has 17 residues. Germline CDR1 and CDR2: DFQATT and SNEGSKA (reference sequence). CDR3 nucleotides: TGCAGTGCTAGTGGACTAGCGGAGGGCCCGATGGGGAGTGTGCAGTTCTTC. As protein: CSASGLAEGPMGSVQFF.

The chain carries TRBV4-3 and TRBJ1-1, with D unclear. The germline V and J ends were trimmed by 4 bases and 5 bases, with 11 bases remaining between them. Germline V gene lookup returns CDR1 LGHNA and CDR2 YSLEER. The CDR3 sequence is 13 residues long. In DNA form, the CDR3 reads TGCGCCAGCAGCCCCTGGAGGTATACTGAAGCTTTCTTT. This gives the protein CASSPWRYTEAFF.

This chain joins TRBV3-1 and TRBJ2-3; TRBD1 might be the D (6 bases). The CDR3 extends over 15 amino acids. Trimming shortened V by 3 bases and J by 0 bases, and 10 bases separated the two germline ends. Per germline, CDR1 LGHDT and CDR2 YNNKEL (reference sequence). CDR3 residues: CASSHNRESTDTQYF. The CDR3 bases are TGTGCCAGCAGCCATAACAGGGAAAGCACAGATACGCAGTATTTT.

The chain employs TRBV20-1 and TRBJ1-5, with a tentative D call TRBD1 (5 bases). With 3 bases removed from V and 2 bases from J, the gap between germline ends came to 14 bases. This CDR3 is built from 15 residues. Looked up from germline, CDR1 is DFQATT and CDR2 is SNEGSKA (reference sequence). CDR3 coding DNA: TGCAGTGCTAGTAGGGGATCCCTTGGCAATCAGCCCCAGCATTTT. Its protein is CSASRGSLGNQPQHF.

V is TRBV6-2 or TRBV6-3 and J is TRBJ1-2; D ambiguous. Deletions cut 5 bases from V and 8 bases from J, with 21 bases between. In germline, CDR1 is MNHEY, CDR2 SVGEGT. This CDR3 has 15 residues. The CDR3 DNA sequence: TGTGCCAGCAGTCTGCTCGGGCGGCTGAGGAAAGGCTACACCTTC. Translated, it gives CASSLLGRLRKGYTF.

The chain joins TRBV20-1 to TRBJ2-7; weak D call: TRBD2 (6 bases). This CDR3 has 14 amino acids. Between the trimmed V and J ends, which lost 4 bases and 0 bases, there was a span of 13 bases. Germline V gene sequence: CDR1 DFQATT, CDR2 SNEGSKA (reference sequence). CDR3 in amino acids: CSAIGRRGSYEQYF. CDR3 DNA: TGCAGTGCTATTGGCCGGAGGGGCTCCTACGAGCAGTACTTC.

This chain connects TRBV7-9 to TRBJ1-2, with D perhaps TRBD1 (6 bases). The CDR3 extends over 15 amino acids. Germline CDR1 is SEHNR and CDR2 is FQNEAQ (reference sequence). The V gene lost 0 bases and the J gene lost 8 bases, with 16 bases spanning the gap. CDR3 loop: CASSLATSGAKGYTF. CDR3 DNA sequence: TGTGCCAGCAGCTTAGCCACCTCGGGGGCGAAGGGCTACACCTTC.

V is TRBV3-1 and J is TRBJ2-7; perhaps TRBD2 as D (6 bases). In germline, CDR1 is LGHDT, CDR2 YNNKEL (reference sequence). The CDR3 totals 15 residues. Trimming took off 3 bases at V and 0 bases at J, with 12 bases between the two ends. The CDR3 coding sequence is TGTGCCAGCAGCCAGGGGGGAATCGGCTCCTACGAGCAGTACTTC. It yields the protein CASSQGGIGSYEQYF.

The rearrangement uses TRBV5-5 and TRBJ2-7, with 12 bases lining up with TRBD2. V was pared by 0 bases and J by 7 bases, with 8 bases of the junction left unmatched. Germline V CDR1 and CDR2: SGHKS, YYEKEE (reference sequence). CDR3 size: 16 residues. Written as DNA, the CDR3 is TGTGCCAGCAGCTTGGAGGGACTAGCGGGTCTAGGGGAGCAGTACTTC. It codes for CASSLEGLAGLGEQYF. Looking up the rest from reference TRBV5-5 and TRBJ2-7 gives the full variable domain: DAGVTQSPTHLIKTRGQQVTLRCSPISGHKSVSWYQQVLGQGPQFIFQYYEKEERGRGNFPDRFSARQFPNYSSELNVNALLLGDSALYLCASSLEGLAGLGEQYFGPGTRLTVT.

This rearrangement joins TRBV15 to TRBJ2-7; D gene ambiguous. There are 13 residues in the CDR3. The germline V gene encodes CDR1 LNHNV and CDR2 YYDKDF (reference sequence). The germline V and J ends were trimmed by 5 bases and 2 bases, with 10 bases remaining between them. As DNA, the CDR3 is TGTGCCACCAGCCAAACAGTTACCTACGAGCAGTACTTC. This gives the protein CATSQTVTYEQYF.

This clonotype was counted between two and nine times. One end of the junction fails to match germline, which may point to a read error. V gene TRBV7-3 combines with J gene TRBJ1-1; D is uncertain. The CDR3 length is 14 residues. The germline CDR1 and CDR2 sequences are SGHTA and FQGTGA. The CDR3 DNA reads TGTGCCAGTAGCTTAAACCATGGCCTGACTGAAGCTTTCTTT. Amino acid sequence: CASSLNHGLTEAFF.

There are many counts of this clonotype. At one of its ends the junction is not consistent with the germline gene, which may arise from a read error. The chain has TRBV7-9 and TRBJ2-3; no clear D. Germline loops: CDR1 SEHNR, CDR2 FQNEAQ (reference sequence). The CDR3 runs to 13 residues. The CDR3 coding sequence is TGCGCCAGCAGCCCCTCTAGCACAGATACGCAGTATTTT. Its translation is CASSPSSTDTQYF.

This rearrangement joins TRBV20-1 to TRBJ1-5; D is perhaps TRBD1 (5 bases). The CDR3 is 13 residues long. V was pared by 0 bases and J by 9 bases, with 12 bases between. Germline loops: CDR1 DFQATT, CDR2 SNEGSKA (reference sequence). The CDR3 sequence is CSARDRGLGPQHF. Written as DNA, the CDR3 is TGCAGTGCTAGAGATCGGGGCCTCGGGCCCCAGCATTTT.

As to this clonotype: The junction departs from germline at one end; a sequencing error may be responsible. The chain carries TRBV5-1 and TRBJ2-7; 7 bases are a match to TRBD2. The germline V gene encodes CDR1 SGHRS and CDR2 YFSETQ. This CDR3 spans 15 amino acids. The CDR3 DNA reads TGCACCAGCAGCCCGGAGGGTGGGGGACTATACGAGCAGTACTTC. Its translation: CTSSPEGGGLYEQYF.

This clonotype occurred a few times. This sequence joins TRBV7-6 and TRBJ2-7, with TRBD2 as a possible D gene (6 bases). The germline gives CDR1 SGHVS, CDR2 FNYEAQ. This CDR3 spans 15 amino acids. Trimming cost V 2 bases and J 0 bases, with 11 bases left between them. This CDR3 reads CASSLYPLASYEQYF. The CDR3 bases are TGTGCCAGCAGCTTATATCCACTAGCCTCCTACGAGCAGTACTTC.

This clonotype was counted only a few times. The chain employs TRBV20-1 and TRBJ2-3, with 11 bases fitting TRBD2. The CDR3 has 15 residues. J was trimmed by 1 base and V by 5 bases; bases with no gene match: 5. Looked up from germline, CDR1 is DFQATT and CDR2 is SNEGSKA (reference sequence). The CDR3 region is CSAGSGGAGTDTQYF. The CDR3, as DNA: TGCAGTGCTGGTAGCGGGGGGGCGGGCACAGATACGCAGTATTTT.

Only a few counts were recorded for this clonotype. The chain has TRBV20-1 and TRBJ2-7, with a possible D match to TRBD1 (6 bases). The CDR3 length is 14 residues. Trimming pared 0 bases from V and 2 bases from J, leaving 11 bases between. CDR1 DFQATT and CDR2 SNEGSKA come from the germline V gene (reference sequence). The CDR3 loop is CSARETGKAYEQYF. The CDR3 DNA sequence: TGCAGTGCTAGAGAGACAGGAAAAGCCTACGAGCAGTACTTC.